This T cell receptor (beta chain) was retrieved from a study of blood T cells in healthy people across ages. This clonotype has ten or more counts. The CDR3 totals 16 residues. Per the germline V gene, CDR1 is SGHNT and CDR2 is YENEEA. V shed 4 bases, J shed 6 bases, and the junction held 8 bases outside the gene matches. Sample-barcoded 5' priming and a J-beta primer mix drove a second PCR of roughly 6 to 12 cycles. Carrying 12 random nucleotides, a template-switch adaptor labeled each individual cDNA molecule. Each CDR3 protein is one row after TCRdb ran MiXCR on the 5' RACE reads. The sample gives 850,000 to 950,000 distinct CDR3 sequences, around 30% of which show up once; roughly 17% is in the top ten. Healthy Caucasian individuals from Russia aged about 6 to 90 were enrolled as donors.

The gene calls are TRBV11-3 and TRBJ2-1; TRBD1 agrees at 11 bases. This TCR was recovered from a woman older than 75 in good health. The specimen was blood. Here the CDR3 DNA reads TGTGCCAGCAGCTCACGCGGACAGGGGGCGGGCAATGAGCAGTTCTTC. Its translation is CASSSRGQGAGNEQFF. The full variable domain, completed using reference TRBV11-3 and TRBJ2-1, is EAGVVQSPRYKIIEKKQPVAFWCNPISGHNTLYWYLQNLGQGPELLIRYENEEAVDDSQLPKDRFSAERLKGVDSTLKIQPAELGDSAVYLCASSSRGQGAGNEQFFGPGTRLTVL.